The rows below give T cell receptor beta chains drawn from one sample of a study of cytomegalovirus exposure and HLA in healthy donors. The data were produced by immunoSEQ multiplex PCR, yet TCRdb's version contains in-frame clones alone and is incomplete. The table includes some 130,000 clones, approximately 80% detected once. Sequencing was performed on PBMCs. These receptors originate from a male donor in good health and CMV-seronegative. Each CDR3 is given with its conserved first and last residue.

TRBJ1-1	TRBV9	CASSASDREWTEAFF
TRBJ1-5	TRBV6-1	CASSPQGVSNQPQHF
TRBJ1-2	TRBV28	CASSFDRGLGGYTF
TRBJ1-6	TRBV6-1	CASSESRDIYNSPLHF
TRBJ2-3	TRBV5-1	CASSLFPGLAAGDTQYF
TRBJ2-3	TRBV27	CASSSLLADTQYF
TRBJ2-1	TRBV4-2	CASSQGLYNEQFF
TRBJ2-7	TRBV5-1	CASSGQGTPVYEQYF
TRBJ2-5	TRBV9	CASSVARASSQETQYF
TRBJ2-5	TRBV5-4	CASSSLPTETQYF
TRBJ1-5	TRBV23-1	CASSQFKGSDQPQHF
TRBJ2-3	TRBV18	CASSPWGRGGTDTQYF
TRBJ1-2	TRBV5-4	CASRFDRVEGYTF
TRBJ1-2	TRBV7-8	CASSLARVEQGNGYTF
NA	TRBV7-2	CASSLSAQGTRTYEQYF